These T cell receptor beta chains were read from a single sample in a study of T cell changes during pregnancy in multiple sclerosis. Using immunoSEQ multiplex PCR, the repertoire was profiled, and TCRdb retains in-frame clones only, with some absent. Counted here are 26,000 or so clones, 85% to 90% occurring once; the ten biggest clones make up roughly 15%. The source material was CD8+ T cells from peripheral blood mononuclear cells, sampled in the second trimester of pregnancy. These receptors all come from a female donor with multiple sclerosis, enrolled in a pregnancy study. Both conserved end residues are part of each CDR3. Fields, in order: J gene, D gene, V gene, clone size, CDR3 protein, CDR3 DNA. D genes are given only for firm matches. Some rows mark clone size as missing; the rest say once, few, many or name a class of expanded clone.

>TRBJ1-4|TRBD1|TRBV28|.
CASSPPRDRASTNEKLFF
TGTGCCAGCAGTCCACCCCGGGACAGGGCGTCAACTAATGAAAAACTGTTTTTT
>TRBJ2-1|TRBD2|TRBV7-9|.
CASRRTSGSGPNNEQFF
TGTGCCAGCAGACGGACTAGCGGGAGTGGTCCCAACAATGAGCAGTTCTTC
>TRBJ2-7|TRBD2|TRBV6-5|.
CASSYMGVGLGGEQYF
TGTGCCAGCAGTTATATGGGGGTGGGACTAGGGGGCGAGCAGTACTTC
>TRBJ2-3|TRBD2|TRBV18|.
CASSPPVGRELADTQYF
TGTGCCAGCTCACCACCGGTTGGGCGGGAGCTGGCAGATACGCAGTATTTT
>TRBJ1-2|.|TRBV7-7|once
CASSLDASLCTNYGYTF
TGTGCTAGCAGCTTAGACGCGAGTTTGTGCACTAACTATGGCTACACCTTC
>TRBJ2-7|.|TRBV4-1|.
CASSQDTTGSYEQYF
TGCGCCAGCAGCCAAGACACGACAGGCAGCTACGAGCAGTACTTC
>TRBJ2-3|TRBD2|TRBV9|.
CASSFSGRSADTQYF
TGTGCCAGCAGCTTTAGCGGGAGATCGGCAGATACGCAGTATTTT
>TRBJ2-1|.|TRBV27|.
CAITDWRNEQFF
TGTGCCATCACGGACTGGAGGAATGAGCAGTTCTTC
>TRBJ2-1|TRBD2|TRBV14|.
CASRAERDPYNNEQFF
TGTGCCAGCAGGGCAGAGCGGGACCCTTATAACAATGAGCAGTTCTTC
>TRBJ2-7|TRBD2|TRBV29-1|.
CSVASGTYYEQYF
TGCAGCGTAGCTAGCGGGACTTACTACGAGCAGTACTTC
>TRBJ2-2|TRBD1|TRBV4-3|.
CASSHGTGSTGELFF
TGCGCCAGCAGCCACGGGACAGGAAGCACCGGGGAGCTGTTTTTT
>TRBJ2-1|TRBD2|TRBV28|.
CASTPRLAAEIHNEQFF
TGTGCCAGCACCCCGCGACTAGCGGCCGAAATCCACAATGAGCAGTTCTTC
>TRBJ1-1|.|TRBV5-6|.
CASSPLNTEAFF
TGTGCCAGCAGCCCATTGAACACTGAAGCTTTCTTT
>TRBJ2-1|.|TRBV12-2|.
CASRFRGKREKGYNEQFF
TGTGCAAGTCGCTTCCGGGGCAAGCGGGAGAAAGGGTACAATGAGCAGTTCTTC
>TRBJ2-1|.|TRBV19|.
CASSIGLDEQFF
TGTGCCAGTAGTATAGGACTGGATGAGCAGTTCTTC
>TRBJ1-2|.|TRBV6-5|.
CASSYSISGGDGYTF
TGTGCCAGCAGTTACTCGATAAGCGGGGGCGATGGCTACACCTTC
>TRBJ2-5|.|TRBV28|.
CASSFGGLDSFHF
TGTGCCAGCAGTTTCGGGGGACTCGACAGCTTTCACTTC
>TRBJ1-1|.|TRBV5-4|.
CASSLGRPGANTEAFF
TGTGCCAGCAGCTTGGGGCGGCCTGGGGCGAACACTGAAGCTTTCTTT
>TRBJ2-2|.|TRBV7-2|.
CASSQLGLTGELFF
TGTGCCAGCAGCCAGCTAGGTCTCACCGGGGAGCTGTTTTTT
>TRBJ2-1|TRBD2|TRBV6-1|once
CASSEPTTLAGSYNEQFF
TGTGCCAGCAGTGAACCCACGACTCTAGCGGGTTCCTACAATGAGCAGTTCTTC
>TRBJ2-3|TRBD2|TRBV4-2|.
CASKGGLADTDTQYF
TGTGCCAGCAAAGGCGGACTAGCGGACACAGATACGCAGTATTTT
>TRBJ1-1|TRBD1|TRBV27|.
CASSLLTGDTEAFF
TGTGCCAGCAGTTTATTGACAGGGGACACTGAAGCTTTCTTT
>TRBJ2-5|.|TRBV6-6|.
CASSYSTLGGTQYF
TGTGCCAGCAGTTACTCGACGCTTGGAGGGACCCAGTACTTC
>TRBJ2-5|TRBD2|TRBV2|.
CASIPSGRAGETQYF
TGTGCCAGCATCCCTAGCGGGAGGGCCGGGGAGACCCAGTACTTC
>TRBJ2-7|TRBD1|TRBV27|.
CASSFYRGQSYEQYF
TGTGCCAGCAGTTTCTACAGGGGGCAGTCCTACGAGCAGTACTTC
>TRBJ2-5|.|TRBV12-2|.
CASRLGIPGQGAKTQYF
TGTGCAAGTCGCTTAGGGATACCGGGACAGGGGGCTAAGACCCAGTACTTC
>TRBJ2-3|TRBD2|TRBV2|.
CASEPLAEPTDTQYF
TGTGCCAGCGAGCCCCTAGCGGAACCCACAGATACGCAGTATTTT